This T cell receptor beta chain was recovered during a study of cytomegalovirus exposure and HLA in healthy donors. CDR3 length: 15 amino acids. Germline CDR1 is LNHDA and CDR2 is SQIVND (reference sequence). V lost 3 bases and J lost 5, with 11 bases in between. Amplification used 60 Vbeta primers and 13 Jbeta primers. Sequenced by immunoSEQ multiplex PCR; TCRdb stores in-frame clones only, minus some. The table includes under 150,000 clones, approximately 75% detected once. Points from the study as a whole: Reported results showed that the classifier diagnosed cytomegalovirus status with high specificity and sensitivity.

A note on this clone: What it binds is unknown.

The clonotype originates from a male donor in good health and CMV-seronegative. Material for sequencing was PBMCs. This chain links TRBV19 with TRBJ1-6; D possibly corresponds to TRBD1 (5 bases). The CDR3 DNA is TGTGCCAGTAGTATGAGCCAGGGCGATAATTCACCCCTCCACTTT. Translation gives CASSMSQGDNSPLHF.